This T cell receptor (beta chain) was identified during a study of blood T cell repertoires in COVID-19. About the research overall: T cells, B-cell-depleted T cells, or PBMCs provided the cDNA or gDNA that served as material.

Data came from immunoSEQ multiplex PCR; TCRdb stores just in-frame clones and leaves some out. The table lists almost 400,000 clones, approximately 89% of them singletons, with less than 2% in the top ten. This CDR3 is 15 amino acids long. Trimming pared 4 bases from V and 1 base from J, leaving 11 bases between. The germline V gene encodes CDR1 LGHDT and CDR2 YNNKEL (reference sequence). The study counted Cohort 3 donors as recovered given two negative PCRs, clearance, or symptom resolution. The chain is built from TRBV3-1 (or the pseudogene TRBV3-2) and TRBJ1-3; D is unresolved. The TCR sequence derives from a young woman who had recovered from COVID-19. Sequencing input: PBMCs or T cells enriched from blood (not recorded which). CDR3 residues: CASSRGAISGNTIYF. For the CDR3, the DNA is TGTGCCAGCAGCCGAGGTGCGATATCTGGAAACACCATATATTTT.